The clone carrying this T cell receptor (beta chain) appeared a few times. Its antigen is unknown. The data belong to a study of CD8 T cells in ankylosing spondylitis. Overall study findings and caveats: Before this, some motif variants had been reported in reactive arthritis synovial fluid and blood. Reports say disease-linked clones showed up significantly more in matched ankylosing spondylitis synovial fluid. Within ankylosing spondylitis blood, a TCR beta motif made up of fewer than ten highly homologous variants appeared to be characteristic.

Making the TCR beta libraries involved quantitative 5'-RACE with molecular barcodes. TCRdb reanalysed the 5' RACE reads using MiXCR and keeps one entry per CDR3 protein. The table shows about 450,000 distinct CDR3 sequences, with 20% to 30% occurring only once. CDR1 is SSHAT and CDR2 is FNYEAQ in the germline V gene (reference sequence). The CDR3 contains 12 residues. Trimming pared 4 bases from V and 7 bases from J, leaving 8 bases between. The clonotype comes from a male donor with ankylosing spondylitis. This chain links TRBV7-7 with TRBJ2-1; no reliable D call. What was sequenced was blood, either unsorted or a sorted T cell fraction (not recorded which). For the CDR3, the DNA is TGTGCCAGCAGCTCGGACGGTAATGAGCAGTTCTTC. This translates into CASSSDGNEQFF.